What follows describes a single TCR beta chain. The data stem from a study of T cells in Graves' hyperthyroidism and ophthalmopathy. Study as a whole: It was at initial diagnosis, before any treatment, that peripheral blood was collected.

RNA transcripts served as the template for amplifying TCR beta CDR3 regions. HTBI primers drove first-round RT-PCR of the TCR CDR3. MiXCR was run by TCRdb on the multiplex PCR reads, yielding one entry per CDR3 protein. The data contain 360,000 or so distinct CDR3 sequences, roughly 18% of them singletons. Using around 10 ml of fresh peripheral blood, PBMCs were prepared. The CDR3 spans 13 residues. The V and J ends lost 3 bases and 2 bases respectively, with 8 bases between them. Germline CDR1 reads WNHNN; CDR2 reads SYGVQD (reference sequence). V usage is TRBV10-1 and J usage is TRBJ2-7; no firm D call. The source material was blood. This TCR was sampled from a woman aged 35 to 49 with Graves' ophthalmopathy. The CDR3 coding sequence is TGCGCCAGCAGTGAAGGCCGGACCTACGAGCAGTACTTC. Translation gives CASSEGRTYEQYF.